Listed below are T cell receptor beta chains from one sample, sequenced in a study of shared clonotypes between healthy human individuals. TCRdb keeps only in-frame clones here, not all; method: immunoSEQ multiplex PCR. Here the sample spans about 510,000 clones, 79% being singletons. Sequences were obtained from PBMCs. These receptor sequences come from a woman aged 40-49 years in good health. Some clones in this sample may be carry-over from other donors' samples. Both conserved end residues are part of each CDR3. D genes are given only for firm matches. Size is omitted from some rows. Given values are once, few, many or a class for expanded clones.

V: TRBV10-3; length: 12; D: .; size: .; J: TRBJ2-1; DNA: TGTGCCATCAGGGGACTGACGGATGAGCAGTTCTTC; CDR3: CAIRGLTDEQFF
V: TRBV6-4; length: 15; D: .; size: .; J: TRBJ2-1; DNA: TGTGCCAGCGCCGGATCGATGGGGGCAGGTGTTGAGCAGTTCTTC; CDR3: CASAGSMGAGVEQFF
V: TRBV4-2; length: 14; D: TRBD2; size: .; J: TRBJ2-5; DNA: TGTGCCAGCAGCGGCTCCTCTAGCGGAGAGACCCAGTACTTC; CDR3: CASSGSSSGETQYF
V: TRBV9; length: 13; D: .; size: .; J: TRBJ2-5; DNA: TGTGCCAGCGGTAGAGGGGGGGAAGAGACCCAGTACTTC; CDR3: CASGRGGEETQYF
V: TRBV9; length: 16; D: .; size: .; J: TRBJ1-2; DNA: TGTGCCAGCAGCGTAGACCCCGGACAAAAGGCGGAGGGCTACACCTTC; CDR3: CASSVDPGQKAEGYTF
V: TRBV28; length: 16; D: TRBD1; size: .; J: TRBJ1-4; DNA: TGTGCCAGCAGTTCAACTACAGGGGTCTTTAATGAAAAACTGTTTTTT; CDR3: CASSSTTGVFNEKLFF
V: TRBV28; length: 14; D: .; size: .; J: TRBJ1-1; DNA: TGTGCCAGCAGTTTACGGGTCCCGAACACTGAAGCTTTCTTT; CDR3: CASSLRVPNTEAFF
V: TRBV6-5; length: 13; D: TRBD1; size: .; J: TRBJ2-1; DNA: TGTGCCAGCACTAAGACAGGGAGCTTAGAGCAGTTCTTC; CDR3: CASTKTGSLEQFF
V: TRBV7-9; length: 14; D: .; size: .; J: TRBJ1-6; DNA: TGTGCCAGCAGCTCGCAGTTTACGAATTCACCCCTCCACTTT; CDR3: CASSSQFTNSPLHF
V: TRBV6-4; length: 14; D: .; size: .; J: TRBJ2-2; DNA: TGTGCCAGCAGTGAGTGGTGGAGGACCGGGGAGCTGTTTTTT; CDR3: CASSEWWRTGELFF
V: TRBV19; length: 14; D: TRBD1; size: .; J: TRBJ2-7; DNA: TGTGCCAGTAGTATTACCCGGGACAGCTACGAGCAGTACTTC; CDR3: CASSITRDSYEQYF
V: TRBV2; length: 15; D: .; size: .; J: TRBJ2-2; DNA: TGTGCCAGCAGGGGTCTCGGCCCCAACACCGGGGAGCTGTTTTTT; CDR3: CASRGLGPNTGELFF
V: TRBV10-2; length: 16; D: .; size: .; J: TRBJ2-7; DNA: TGCGCCAGCAGTGAGTCGGATAGGACCACCCACTACGAGCAGTACTTC; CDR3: CASSESDRTTHYEQYF
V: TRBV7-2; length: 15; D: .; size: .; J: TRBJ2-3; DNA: TGTGCCAGCAGCTTAGTAGCCTTACGCACAGATACGCAGTATTTT; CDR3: CASSLVALRTDTQYF
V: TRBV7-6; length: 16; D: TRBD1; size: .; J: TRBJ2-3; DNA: TGTGCCAGCAGCCCTCGCGGACAGGGAAGCACAGATACGCAGTATTTT; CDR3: CASSPRGQGSTDTQYF
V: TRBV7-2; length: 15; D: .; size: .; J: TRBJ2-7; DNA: TGTGCCAGCAGCTTAGGAGTGGGAGTCTCCTACGAGCAGTACTTC; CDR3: CASSLGVGVSYEQYF
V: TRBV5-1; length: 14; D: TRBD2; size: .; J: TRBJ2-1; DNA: TGCGCCAGCATGCAGGGACTAGCGGACAATGAGCAGTTCTTC; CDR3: CASMQGLADNEQFF
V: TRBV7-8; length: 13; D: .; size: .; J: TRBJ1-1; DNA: TGTGCCAGCAGCCCCCCCCAGGGCACTGAAGCTTTCTTT; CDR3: CASSPPQGTEAFF
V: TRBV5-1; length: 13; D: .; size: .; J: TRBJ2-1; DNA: TGCGCCAGCAGCTTGATTGCCGGAAATGAGCAGTTCTTC; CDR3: CASSLIAGNEQFF
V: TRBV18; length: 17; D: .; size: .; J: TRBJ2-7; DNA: TGTGCCAGCTCACCTACACAAGCTACGACCCTGTTCTACGAGCAGTACTTC; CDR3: CASSPTQATTLFYEQYF
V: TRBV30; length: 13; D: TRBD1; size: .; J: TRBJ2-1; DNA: TGTGCCTGGAGTGTCCAGGGGGATCGGGAGCAGTTCTTC; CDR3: CAWSVQGDREQFF
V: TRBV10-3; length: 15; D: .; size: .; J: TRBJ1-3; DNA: TGTGCCATCAGTGAGAGGGAGAGCTCTGGAAACACCATATATTTT; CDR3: CAISERESSGNTIYF
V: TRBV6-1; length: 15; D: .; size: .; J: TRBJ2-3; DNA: TGTGCCAGCAGTTCAGAGGGGCAGCACACAGATACGCAGTATTTT; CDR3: CASSSEGQHTDTQYF
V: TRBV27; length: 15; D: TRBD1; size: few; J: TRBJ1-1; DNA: TGTGCCAGCAGTTTCAGGGGGGGATTGAACACTGAAGCTTTCTTT; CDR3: CASSFRGGLNTEAFF
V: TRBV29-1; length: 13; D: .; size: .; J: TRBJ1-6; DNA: TGCAGCGCCGGGGATGCGTTGAATTCACCCCTCCACTTT; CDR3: CSAGDALNSPLHF
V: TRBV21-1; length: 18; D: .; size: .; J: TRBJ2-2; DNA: TGTGCCAGCAGCAATTCTAGCGGGAGGGGATGGGGAACCGGGGAGCTGTTTTTT; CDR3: CASSNSSGRGWGTGELFF
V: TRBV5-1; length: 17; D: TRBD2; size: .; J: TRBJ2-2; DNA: TGCGCCAGCAGCTTGGCCGATTTCGGGAGGGCCTCCGGGGAGCTGTTTTTT; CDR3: CASSLADFGRASGELFF
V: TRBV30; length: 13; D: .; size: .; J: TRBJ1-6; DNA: TGTGCCTGGGATAAGACAGATAATTCACCCCTCCACTTT; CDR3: CAWDKTDNSPLHF
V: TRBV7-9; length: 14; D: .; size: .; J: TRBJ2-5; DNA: TGTGCCAGCAGCTTAAGCGGCGGGGCCGTGACCCAGTACTTC; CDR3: CASSLSGGAVTQYF
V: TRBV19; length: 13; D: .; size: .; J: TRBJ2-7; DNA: TGTGCCAGTAGTGGGGGTCGCTCCTACGAGCAGTACTTC; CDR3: CASSGGRSYEQYF
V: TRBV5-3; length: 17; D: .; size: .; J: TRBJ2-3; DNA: TGTGCCAGAAGCCTTGGGAGTCAGGCCCTAATCACAGATACGCAGTATTTT; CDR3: CARSLGSQALITDTQYF
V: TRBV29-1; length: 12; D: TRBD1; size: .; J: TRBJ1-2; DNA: TGCAGCGTTGGGGACAGGACTTATGGCTACACCTTC; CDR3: CSVGDRTYGYTF
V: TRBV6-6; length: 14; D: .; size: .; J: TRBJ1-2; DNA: TGTGCCAGCAGCAACCGTGGGGCCAGGTTGGGCTACACCTTC; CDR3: CASSNRGARLGYTF
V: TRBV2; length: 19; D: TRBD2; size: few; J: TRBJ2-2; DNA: TGTGCCAGCGGGCGAATAGCTAGCGGGAGTCCCGATGGCACCGGGGAGCTGTTTTTT; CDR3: CASGRIASGSPDGTGELFF
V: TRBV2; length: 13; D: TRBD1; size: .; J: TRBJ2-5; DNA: TGTGCCAGCGTGGGGGTAGGGATGGGACAGCGGTACTTC; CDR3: CASVGVGMGQRYF
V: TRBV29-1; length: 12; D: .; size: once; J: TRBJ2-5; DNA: TGCAGCGTTGAAGAATGGGGGGAGACCCAGTACTTC; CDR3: CSVEEWGETQYF
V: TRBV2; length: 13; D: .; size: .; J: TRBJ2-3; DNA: TGTGCCAGCCATGGGGCCTCCACAGATACGCAGTATTTT; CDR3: CASHGASTDTQYF
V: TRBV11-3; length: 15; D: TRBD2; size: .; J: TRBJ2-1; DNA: TGTGCCAGCAGCCCAGGGACTAGCCGAAACAATGAGCAGTTCTTC; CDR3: CASSPGTSRNNEQFF
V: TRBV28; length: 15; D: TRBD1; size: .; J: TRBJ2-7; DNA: TGTGCCAGCAGTCCCCGGGACAGGGACTCCTACGAGCAGTACTTC; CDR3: CASSPRDRDSYEQYF
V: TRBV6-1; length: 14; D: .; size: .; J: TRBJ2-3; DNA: TGTGCCAGCAGTGAAGGCTGGGCCACAGATACGCAGTATTTT; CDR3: CASSEGWATDTQYF
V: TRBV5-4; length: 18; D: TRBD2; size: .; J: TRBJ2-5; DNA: TGTGCCAGCAGCCCGCCACCAAGACTAGCGGGAGAGGGAGAGACCCAGTACTTC; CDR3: CASSPPPRLAGEGETQYF
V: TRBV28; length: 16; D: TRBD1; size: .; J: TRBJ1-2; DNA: TGTGCCAGCAGTCCTACACCCTGGGACAGAGCTTATGGCTACACCTTC; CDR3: CASSPTPWDRAYGYTF
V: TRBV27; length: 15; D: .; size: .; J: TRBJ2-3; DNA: TGTGCCAGCAGTTTACAGAGGGACTTCGGTGGGGCGCAGTATTTT; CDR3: CASSLQRDFGGAQYF